The clone carrying this T cell receptor beta chain was seen repeatedly, ten times or more. The authors produced cDNA by 5'RACE using 10-nucleotide random UMIs. TCRdb fed the 5' RACE reads into MiXCR, producing one record per CDR3 protein. The sample has some 95,000 distinct CDR3 sequences; roughly 3.5% are singletons. The unsorted libraries originated from 2 million PBMCs kept at -80 C. Germline CDR1 DFQATT, CDR2 SNEGSKA (reference sequence). The junction had 11 bases not matched to a gene; V was cut back by 3 bases and J by 6 bases. This CDR3 has 15 amino acids. This sample stems from a study of neurological immune-mediated disorders. As for the study in general: Relapsing-remitting disease affected approximately 31, and secondary progressive 3, of about 34 multiple sclerosis patients.

Material for sequencing was PBMCs. The V gene is TRBV20-1, the J gene TRBJ2-7, with 10 bases lining up with TRBD2. This receptor was taken from a woman aged 18-35 years with multiple sclerosis. The CDR3 nucleotides read TGCAGTGCTAGGGATCTAGCGGGAGCCGAACGCGAGCAGTACTTC. It codes for CSARDLAGAEREQYF.